One and the same sample provided the 25 T cell receptor beta chains below, sequenced in a study of blood T cell repertoires in COVID-19. Assay used: immunoSEQ multiplex PCR; TCRdb lists only in-frame clones, some missing. The sample has about 20,000 clones; about 85% are singletons. Sequences were obtained from peripheral blood. These receptors came from a human donor in a cohort sampled during active COVID-19.

This chain joins TRBV10-3 and TRBJ2-1; 10 bases fit TRBD2. Germline CDR1 is ENHRY and CDR2 is SYGVKD. Germline trimming cut 0 bases from V and 8 bases from J; bases unmatched to any gene: 10. CDR3 size: 17 residues. CDR3 region: CAISESIASGSRDEQFF. As DNA, the CDR3 is TGTGCCATCAGTGAGTCGATTGCTAGCGGGAGTCGGGATGAGCAGTTCTTC.

Turning to this clone: One end of the junction varies from germline; a read error may be responsible. The chain employs TRBV5-6 and TRBJ1-2; D remains ambiguous. CDR3 length equals 10 residues. The germline V gene has CDR1 SGHDT and CDR2 YYEEEE. The CDR3 sequence: CASSFCQDGF. In DNA, the CDR3 is TGTGCCAGCAGCTTCTGCCAGGATGGCTTC. The variable domain in full, completed from reference TRBV5-6 and TRBJ1-2, reads DAGVTQSPTHLIKTRGQQVTLRCSPKSGHDTVSWYQQALGQGPQFIFQYYEEEERQRGNFPDRFSGHQFPNYSSELNVNALLLGDSALYLCASSFCQDGFGSGTRLTVV.

This chain links TRBV6-6 with TRBJ2-7; no definite D call. CDR3 length: 16 residues. V dropped 0 bases and J dropped 1 base, with 13 bases sitting between them. From germline, CDR1 is MNHNY and CDR2 SVGAGI (reference sequence). The CDR3 reads CASSYSSQFGSYEQYF. The CDR3 DNA sequence: TGTGCCAGCAGTTACTCGAGCCAATTCGGGTCCTACGAGCAGTACTTC.

The chain has TRBV5-6 and TRBJ2-5, with TRBD1 identical over 10 bases. The CDR3 is 17 residues long. The ends lost 4 bases at V and 5 bases at J; junction bases unmatched: 14. Per the germline V gene, CDR1 is SGHDT and CDR2 is YYEEEE. The CDR3 DNA reads as TGTGCCAGCAGCCGAGTCGGGACAGGGGAACGGCTGGAGACCCAGTACTTC. This gives the protein CASSRVGTGERLETQYF.

This chain uses TRBV19 with TRBJ2-2; 11 bases line up with TRBD2. The CDR3 extends over 15 amino acids. Germline V gene data show CDR1 as LNHDA and CDR2 as SQIVND (reference sequence). Trimming cost V 6 bases and J 0 bases; bases outside gene matches: 0. The CDR3 region has the DNA TGTGCCAGTAGACTAGCGGGGGCGAACACCGGGGAGCTGTTTTTT. Its protein product is CASRLAGANTGELFF.

This clone showed up just a few times. The chain links TRBV5-6 to TRBJ2-1; D is unresolved. The germline V and J ends were trimmed by 1 base and 7 bases, with 9 bases remaining between them. The CDR3 loop spans 13 amino acids. Germline V gene data show CDR1 as SGHDT and CDR2 as YYEEEE. The CDR3: CASSLWVRNEQFF. CDR3 DNA sequence: TGTGCCAGCAGCTTGTGGGTCAGGAATGAGCAGTTCTTC.

A single count supports this clone. This chain connects TRBV5-1 to TRBJ1-1; D is possibly TRBD1 (5 bases). This CDR3 is built from 15 residues. In germline, CDR1 is SGHRS, CDR2 YFSETQ. V was trimmed by 0 bases and J by 7 bases, leaving 16 bases between them. The CDR3 DNA sequence: TGCGCCAGCAGCTTGGACGCGGGGCTGGGCGGTGAAGCTTTCTTT. Its translation: CASSLDAGLGGEAFF. The full variable domain, in which reference TRBV5-1 and TRBJ1-1 provide the parts outside the CDR3, is KAGVTQTPRYLIKTRGQQVTLSCSPISGHRSVSWYQQTPGQGLQFLFEYFSETQRNKGNFPGRFSGRQFSNSRSEMNVSTLELGDSALYLCASSLDAGLGGEAFFGQGTRLTVV.

The chain uses TRBV6-5 and TRBJ1-1, with D unresolved. Trimming pared 6 bases from V and 1 base from J, leaving 12 bases between. The CDR3 is 14 residues long. The V gene's germline CDR1 is MNHEY and CDR2 SVGAGI. The CDR3 bases are TGTGCCAGCAGCCCCGAGTCGGGGAACACTGAAGCTTTCTTT. This encodes CASSPESGNTEAFF.

In DNA, the CDR3 is TGTGCCAGCAGCCCCCTAGGGGGGGGTAATGAAAAACTGTTTTTT. It codes for CASSPLGGGNEKLFF. The V gene is TRBV3-1 (or the pseudogene TRBV3-2), the J gene TRBJ1-4; weak D call: TRBD1 (6 bases). The germline V gene encodes CDR1 LGHDT and CDR2 YNNKEL (reference sequence). There are 15 residues in the CDR3. The V and J ends lost 4 bases and 4 bases respectively, with 13 bases between them.

In its sample, this clone was seen once. The rearrangement uses TRBV6-5 and TRBJ1-5; possibly TRBD1 for D (6 bases). The germline V and J ends were trimmed by 8 bases and 1 base, with 12 bases remaining between them. CDR3 length equals 14 residues. The germline V gene encodes CDR1 MNHEY and CDR2 SVGAGI. CDR3 nucleotide sequence: TGTGCCAGCGGTAGGGGGATGAGCAATCAGCCCCAGCATTTT. Protein: CASGRGMSNQPQHF.

The V and J genes are TRBV28 and TRBJ2-1; tentatively, D is TRBD2 (6 bases). The V gene's germline CDR1 is MDHEN and CDR2 SYDVKM. The CDR3 has 17 residues. Trimming removed 3 bases at V and 3 bases at J, with 18 bases between. For the CDR3, the DNA is TGTGCCAGCAGTTTGACGGGACTCGCTAAACTCTACAATGAGCAGTTCTTC. Translated: CASSLTGLAKLYNEQFF.

This chain uses TRBV7-3 with TRBJ2-3, with 12 nucleotides matching TRBD1. V lost 5 bases and J lost 2; bases outside the gene matches: 5. The CDR3 has 16 residues. Germline CDR1 SGHTA, CDR2 FQGTGA. CDR3 protein: CASSLGTGGFTDTQYF. The CDR3, as DNA: TGTGCCAGCAGCCTCGGGACAGGGGGCTTCACAGATACGCAGTATTTT. The full variable domain, its missing parts supplied by reference TRBV7-3 and TRBJ2-3, is GAGVSQTPSNKVTEKGKYVELRCDPISGHTALYWYRQSLGQGPEFLIYFQGTGAADDSGLPNDRFFAVRPEGSVSTLKIQRTERGDSAVYLCASSLGTGGFTDTQYFGPGTRLTVL.

This sequence joins TRBV3-1 (or the pseudogene TRBV3-2) and TRBJ2-1; 8 bases line up with TRBD1. The CDR3 covers 12 residues. Germline V gives CDR1 LGHDT, CDR2 YNNKEL (reference sequence). The ends lost 1 base at V and 14 bases at J; junction bases unmatched: 4. The DNA of the CDR3 is TGTGCCAGCAGCCAAGCGACAGGGGAAAAGTTCTTC. This gives the protein CASSQATGEKFF.

The chain employs TRBV28 and TRBJ1-1, with a weak D call TRBD1 (6 bases). CDR1 MDHEN and CDR2 SYDVKM come from the germline V gene. The germline V and J ends were trimmed by 8 bases and 1 base, with 17 bases remaining between them. This CDR3 has 15 residues. CDR3 amino acids: CASGQGQFGNTEAFF. In DNA, the CDR3 is TGTGCCAGCGGCCAAGGACAGTTCGGGAACACTGAAGCTTTCTTT.

This clone was picked up a small number of times. The chain uses TRBV5-1 and TRBJ2-7; possibly TRBD1 for D (6 bases). This CDR3 region has 14 residues. Trimming stripped 2 bases from V and 7 bases from J, with 16 bases between. Germline V gives CDR1 SGHRS, CDR2 YFSETQ. In DNA, the CDR3 is TGCGCCAGCAGCTTAGGGGGTCTGAGTGGGGAGCAGTACTTC. The encoded protein is CASSLGGLSGEQYF.

The DNA for the CDR3 is TGTGCCAGCAGGCCACGGACTAGCGGCTACGAGCAGTACTTC. Its translation is CASRPRTSGYEQYF. The V call is TRBV2, the J call TRBJ2-7; 10 bases agree with TRBD2. V lost 6 bases and J lost 3; bases outside the gene matches: 5. This CDR3 is built from 14 residues. Germline CDR1 and CDR2: SNHLY and FYNNEI.

The chain carries TRBV27 and TRBJ2-7, with D perhaps TRBD2 (5 bases). This CDR3 region has 16 residues. CDR1 is MNHEY, CDR2 SMNVEV, per germline (reference sequence). V was clipped by 4 bases and J by 4 bases, with 20 bases between them. CDR3 sequence: CASSSPPRTASYEQYF. The DNA for the CDR3 is TGTGCCAGCAGTTCCCCCCCAAGGACTGCATCATACGAGCAGTACTTC.

This chain links TRBV27 with TRBJ1-4, with D possibly matching TRBD1 (5 bases). Trimming shortened V by 2 bases and J by 4 bases, and 23 bases separated the two germline ends. Germline assignment: CDR1 MNHEY and CDR2 SMNVEV (reference sequence). The CDR3 covers 19 residues. CDR3 nucleotide sequence: TGTGCCAGCAGTTTAAGACCCCCCGAGAGGCCGGGGGGTAATGAAAAACTGTTTTTT. Encoded protein: CASSLRPPERPGGNEKLFF.

V gene TRBV11-3 combines with J gene TRBJ1-1; TRBD1 matches 7 bases. V lost 9 bases to trimming and J lost 4 bases; unmatched junction nucleotides: 14. The CDR3 is 15 amino acids. Germline V CDR1 and CDR2: SGHNT, YENEEA. The CDR3 bases are TGTGCCAGGATAATACAGGGGATGAAGAGCACTGAAGCTTTCTTT. Protein sequence: CARIIQGMKSTEAFF.

The rearrangement uses TRBV3-1 (or the pseudogene TRBV3-2) and TRBJ2-3; 8 bases agree with TRBD2. This CDR3 contains 14 residues. Germline CDR1 reads LGHDT; CDR2 reads YNNKEL (reference sequence). The ends lost 4 bases at V and 5 bases at J; junction bases unmatched: 5. The CDR3: CASSLAGLGDTQYF. CDR3 bases: TGTGCCAGCAGCCTAGCGGGGCTGGGAGATACGCAGTATTTT.

The chain combines TRBV6-5 with TRBJ1-1; a possible D gene is TRBD1 (5 bases). The CDR3 has 15 amino acids. Per germline, CDR1 MNHEY and CDR2 SVGAGI. Trimming took off 6 bases at V and 6 bases at J, with 20 bases between the two ends. The CDR3 bases are TGTGCCAGCAGCCCGGGGTTTGCGGGGGGGTCTGAAGCTTTCTTT. Translating gives CASSPGFAGGSEAFF.

The chain is built from TRBV6-5 and TRBJ2-3; a weak D match, TRBD1 (6 bases). The CDR3 runs to 15 residues. Trimming shortened V by 0 bases and J by 5 bases, and 12 bases separated the two germline ends. Germline V CDR1 and CDR2: MNHEY, SVGAGI. CDR3 nucleotides: TGTGCCAGCAGTTACTCTAGACAGGCCGGAGATACGCAGTATTTT. It specifies CASSYSRQAGDTQYF.

The chain has TRBV5-6 and TRBJ2-3; 12 nucleotides agree with TRBD2. The CDR3 has 16 residues. With V trimmed by 5 bases and J by 2 bases, 6 bases remained unmatched. The germline CDR1 and CDR2 sequences are SGHDT and YYEEEE. DNA of the CDR3: TGTGCCAGCAGGGAAGGACTAGCGGGAATCACAGATACGCAGTATTTT. It is translated as CASREGLAGITDTQYF.

V and J are TRBV27 and TRBJ1-1; 7 bases align to TRBD1. Unmatched junction bases numbered 10, after V lost 6 bases and J lost 0 bases. The CDR3 spans 16 residues. Germline loops: CDR1 MNHEY, CDR2 SMNVEV (reference sequence). The CDR3 DNA sequence: TGTGCCAGCAGCTGGGGCAAGGACAGGATGAACACTGAAGCTTTCTTT. It encodes CASSWGKDRMNTEAFF.

This clone was counted once. The chain has TRBV18 and TRBJ2-7; a weak D match, TRBD1 (6 bases). The germline gives CDR1 KGHSH, CDR2 LQKENI. CDR3 size: 13 residues. V lost 4 bases and J 3 bases, leaving 10 bases between the germline ends. CDR3 region: CASSRPQGYEQYF. For the CDR3, the DNA is TGTGCCAGCTCACGACCACAGGGCTACGAGCAGTACTTC.